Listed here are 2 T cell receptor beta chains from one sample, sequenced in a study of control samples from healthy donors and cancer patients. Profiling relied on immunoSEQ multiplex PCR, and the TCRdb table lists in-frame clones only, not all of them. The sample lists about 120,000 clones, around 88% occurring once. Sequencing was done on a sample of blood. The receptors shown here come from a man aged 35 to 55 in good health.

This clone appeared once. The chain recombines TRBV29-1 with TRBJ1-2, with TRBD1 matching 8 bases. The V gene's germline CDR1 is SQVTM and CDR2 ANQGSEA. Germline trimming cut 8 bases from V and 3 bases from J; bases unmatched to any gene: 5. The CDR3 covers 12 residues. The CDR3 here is CSTLTGDYGYTF. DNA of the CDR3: TGCAGCACCTTGACAGGGGACTATGGCTACACCTTC.

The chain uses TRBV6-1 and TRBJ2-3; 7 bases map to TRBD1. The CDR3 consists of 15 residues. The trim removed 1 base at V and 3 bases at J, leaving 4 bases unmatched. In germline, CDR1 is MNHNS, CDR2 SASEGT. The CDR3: CASSEGTRGTDTQYF. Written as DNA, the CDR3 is TGTGCCAGCAGTGAAGGGACCAGGGGGACAGATACGCAGTATTTT.